This TCR beta chain was documented in a study of T cell responses to AZD1222 COVID-19 vaccine. General study points: Dominant at 160-218 and 743-854, vaccine-associated CD4 TCRs also spanned spike. Clonal diversity was possibly underestimated; the donors were predominantly white British and more often female. The breadth and depth of Spike-specific TCRs increased once two AZD1222 doses had been given.

Germline V gene sequence: CDR1 LGHDT, CDR2 YNNKEL (reference sequence). The CDR3 extends over 14 amino acids. The V segment lost 1 base and the J segment 8 bases; nucleotides outside the gene matches: 7. Profiling relied on immunoSEQ multiplex PCR, and the TCRdb table lists in-frame clones only, not all of them. The sample lists some 85,000 clones; 87% were seen once. This clone was recorded many times. Its target is not known. The chain employs TRBV3-1 (or the pseudogene TRBV3-2) and TRBJ1-2; 7 nucleotides agree with TRBD1. The sequence came from an adult in good health. The sequences come from peripheral blood, collected on day 0 of AZD1222 vaccination. Written as DNA, the CDR3 is TGTGCCAGCAGCCAAGTTGAGACAGGGTACGGCTACACCTTC. Translated, it gives CASSQVETGYGYTF.